This record looks at one T cell receptor beta chain sequence and its context. A few counts support this clonotype. Its recognized antigen is unknown. Base qualities are missing; no much larger clone stands one base away. This sample stems from a study of blood T cells in healthy people across ages (dated by TCRdb to the mid-2010s). With respect to the entire study: In model experiments, template switching captured about one uniquely barcoded TCR beta cDNA molecule for every two T cells. The study measured age-related changes in TCR beta repertoire diversity using deep sequencing normalized with unique cDNA molecular identifiers. For two donors (one aged 18 to 30 and one aged 80 or older), the study analyzed two additional independent replicas of 1 million unique cDNA reads from the same blood draw. To avoid experimental bias, donors of different ages were spread randomly across the sequencing lanes. Donors were grouped into four age groups: young (average roughly 17 years), middle-aged (39), aged (around 66) and long-lived (just over 80). What the study reported, not specific to this receptor: There was a strong correlation between observed TCR beta diversity and the percentage of naive T cells measured by flow cytometry. Observed TCR beta diversity per million T cells fell roughly linearly with age, and a significant reduction was already apparent by age roughly 41. Since profiling was done on bulk unsorted PBMCs, naive and antigen-experienced compartments could not be conclusively compared. Total diversity estimates from one million sequenced T cells were considered lower bounds and underestimates. Because the CMV infection status of the donors was unknown, age-related changes in expanded clonotypes may potentially have been confounded. Compared with the aged group, more naive CD4+ T cells, fewer expanded clones and increased TCR diversity were shown by the long-lived group, suggesting age selection.

Sequences MNHNS (CDR1) and SASEGT (CDR2) are obtained from the germline V gene. Trimming removed 8 bases from V and 5 bases from J, leaving 16 bases between the germline ends. The CDR3 sequence holds 14 residues, the cysteine and phenylalanine included. The sequence is cut down to CDR3 DNA, 42 bases in frame from base 1. Systemically healthy Caucasian individuals from Russia, 39 in total and aged roughly 6 to 100 years, were included as donors. Each donor gave 8 to 10 milliliters of peripheral blood, drawn into EDTA-treated Vacutainer tubes. Ficoll-Paque density-gradient centrifugation was used to isolate PBMCs, with at least 7 million obtained per sample. Total RNA, at least 6 micrograms per sample, was extracted from PBMCs with Trizol reagent. The percentages of naive CD45RAhigh/CD27high T cells were determined by flow cytometry on a PBMC aliquot from every donor. To prepare the library, 5' RACE was applied. Sequencing took place on an Illumina HiSeq 2500. A second about 7 to 12 cycle PCR used a sample-barcoded 5' primer and a J-beta primer mix. Each TCR beta cDNA molecule received a unique molecular identifier from a template-switch 5' adaptor carrying 12 random nucleotides. At least 2.5 million CDR3-containing paired-end reads were obtained from each sample. The Mint cDNA synthesis kit, primed by a TRBC-specific oligonucleotide, was used to synthesize first-strand cDNA from all RNA. After uracil-DNA glycosylase treatment, a first 18-cycle PCR used universal primers M1SS and BC2_uni_R on all cDNA. As for the authors' bioinformatics: Each sample was normalized by randomly selecting 1 million high-quality reads, each carrying a distinct molecular identifier. Instead of being binned into consensus sequences, reads with shared molecular identifiers were discarded. MiTCR, with a Q25 quality threshold and the strictest error-elimination algorithm, was used for CDR3 identification, clonotype clustering and error correction. A nonparametric unseen species model using Euler transformation provided a lower-bound estimate of total TCR beta diversity. Using fastp at Q25 and MiXCR, TCRdb reprocessed the public reads and kept productive beta chains. CDR3 protein sequences are deduplicated, and each keeps its most common genes and DNA. These V and J calls rely on TCRdb rather than the paper's analysis. Counted in this sample were about 970,000 distinct CDR3 sequences; around 54% of them appeared once. About a fifth of the sample lies in the top ten.

The sample taken for sequencing was blood. The origin of this receptor is an older woman in good health. The chain is assembled from TRBV6-1 and TRBJ2-1; the D gene assignment is perhaps TRBD1 or TRBD2, with each matching 7 bases. The DNA reads TGTGCCAGCCAGGGGGACGGGAGGAACAATGAGCAGTTCTTC. The resulting protein is CASQGDGRNNEQFF.